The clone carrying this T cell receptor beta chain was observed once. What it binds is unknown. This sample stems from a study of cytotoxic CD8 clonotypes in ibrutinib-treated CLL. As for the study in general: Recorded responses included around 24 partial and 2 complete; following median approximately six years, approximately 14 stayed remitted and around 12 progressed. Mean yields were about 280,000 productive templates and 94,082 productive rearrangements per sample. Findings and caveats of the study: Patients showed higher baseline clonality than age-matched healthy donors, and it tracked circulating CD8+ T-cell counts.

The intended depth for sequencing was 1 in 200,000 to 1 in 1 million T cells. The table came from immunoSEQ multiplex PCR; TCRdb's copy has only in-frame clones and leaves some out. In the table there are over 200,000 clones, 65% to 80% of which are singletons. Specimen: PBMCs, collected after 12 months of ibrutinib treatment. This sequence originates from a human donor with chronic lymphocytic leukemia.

CDR3 nucleotides: TGTGCCAGCACCTCGGGGGGCAGGGCCTATGGCTACACCTTC. Amino acids: CASTSGGRAYGYTF. The chain links TRBV6-5 to TRBJ1-2, with D maybe TRBD1 (6 bases). Germline V gene data show CDR1 as MNHEY and CDR2 as SVGAGI. Trimming shortened V by 7 bases and J by 4 bases, and 16 bases separated the two germline ends. The CDR3 is made up of 14 amino acids.